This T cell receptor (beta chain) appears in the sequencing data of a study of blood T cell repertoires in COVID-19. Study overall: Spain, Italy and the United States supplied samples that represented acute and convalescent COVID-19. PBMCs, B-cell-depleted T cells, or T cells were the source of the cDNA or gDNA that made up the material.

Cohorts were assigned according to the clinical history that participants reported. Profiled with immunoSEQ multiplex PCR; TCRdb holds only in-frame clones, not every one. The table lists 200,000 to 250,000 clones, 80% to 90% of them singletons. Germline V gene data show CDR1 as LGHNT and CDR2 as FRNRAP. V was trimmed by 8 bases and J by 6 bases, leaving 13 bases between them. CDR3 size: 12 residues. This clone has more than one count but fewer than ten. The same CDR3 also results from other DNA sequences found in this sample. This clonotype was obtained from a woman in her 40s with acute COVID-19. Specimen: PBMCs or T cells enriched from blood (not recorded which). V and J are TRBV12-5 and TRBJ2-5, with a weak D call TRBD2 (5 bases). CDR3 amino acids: CASYGFGKTQYF. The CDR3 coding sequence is TGTGCTAGTTATGGCTTCGGGAAGACCCAGTACTTC. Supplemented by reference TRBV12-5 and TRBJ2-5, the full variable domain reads DARVTQTPRHKVTEMGQEVTMRCQPILGHNTVFWYRQTMMQGLELLAYFRNRAPLDDSGMPKDRFSAEMPDATLATLKIQPSEPRDSAVYFCASYGFGKTQYFGPGTRLLVL.